These T cell receptor beta chains were read from a single sample in a study of early T cells in non-severe SARS-CoV-2 infection. From the 5' RACE reads, TCRdb called clonotypes with MiXCR, one entry per CDR3 protein. The top ten clones hold roughly 8.7% of a sample with approximately 50,000 distinct CDR3 sequences, 8.5% to 10% of them seen once. Sequences were obtained from whole blood. The receptors stem from an adult who was a healthcare worker with PCR-confirmed SARS-CoV-2 infection or an uninfected control (not recorded which). CDR3s include the opening cysteine and the closing phenylalanine or tryptophan. Fields, in order: V gene, J gene, CDR3 protein.

>TRBV7-8|TRBJ1-1
CASSFAIDSTEAFF
>TRBV29-1|TRBJ2-7
CSALPFRAGASYEQYF
>TRBV20-1|TRBJ2-1
CSARTSGRALINEQFF
>TRBV3-1|TRBJ1-1
CASSQGPFGTEAFF
>TRBV5-6|TRBJ2-7
CASSLGVRSEQYF
>TRBV9|TRBJ2-7
CASSGRPSLEQYF
>TRBV20-1|TRBJ2-7
CSAKKTGRSLEQYF
>TRBV7-2|TRBJ2-1
CASSPASGATYNEQFF
>TRBV12-3/TRBV12-4|TRBJ1-1
CASTLDRNTEAFF
>TRBV12-3/TRBV12-4|TRBJ2-5
CAGSPGTGGALETQYF
>TRBV11-1|TRBJ2-1
CASSRDRGIDEQFF
>TRBV7-9|TRBJ2-7
CASTTAGTSGLRYEQYF
>TRBV5-1|TRBJ1-1
CASSLDSAIGTEAFF
>TRBV2|TRBJ2-1
CASAPGNSNNEQFF
>TRBV5-4|TRBJ1-3
CASSHGGYSGNTIYF
>TRBV18|TRBJ1-2
CASSLSTPGQGNYGYTF
>TRBV7-2|TRBJ2-7
CASSLAGTVTYEQYF
>TRBV10-2|TRBJ2-2
CASIRDTTNTGELFF
>TRBV3-1|TRBJ1-5
CASSQRRAQPQHF
>TRBV20-1|TRBJ2-7
CSARSGGANYEQYF
>TRBV7-8|TRBJ2-3
CASSPSRASTDTQYF
>TRBV20-1|TRBJ1-6
CSARVQVHTPLHF
>TRBV14|TRBJ2-2
CASSQLAGVPGELFF
>TRBV18|TRBJ2-3
CASSPPPSGKADTQYF
>TRBV10-3|TRBJ2-5
CAISPGTGEETQYF
>TRBV24-1|TRBJ1-2
CATSSGLGGYTF
>TRBV2|TRBJ1-6
CASSAGGRSNSPLHF
>TRBV30|TRBJ1-4
CAWRQRPNEKLFF
>TRBV5-5|TRBJ2-3
CASSLEQFTDTQYF
>TRBV4-1|TRBJ2-3
CASSQGRTGGQDTQYF
>TRBV6-1|TRBJ2-7
CAPLEQGGYEQYF
>TRBV20-1|TRBJ2-7
CSARGPAALAVTYEQYF